This T cell receptor beta chain was identified during a study of blood T cell repertoires in COVID-19 (dated by TCRdb to between 2020 and 2021). With respect to the entire study: Collaborator samples came from the United States, Italy and Spain and covered acute and convalescent phases of COVID-19. The prospective study material was composed of cDNA or gDNA derived from T cells, B-cell-depleted T cells, or PBMCs. Subjects who had been exposed to COVID-19, were actively infected with it, or had recovered from it provided the deeply sampled blood TCRbeta repertoires that made up the dataset. A freely available public database, intended as a resource for researchers studying the immune response to SARS-CoV-2, is where the repertoires were released. The samples were drawn from the first 160 participants of the ongoing ImmuneRACE study and from 950 to 1,500 subjects provided by 6 global collaborators. Nearly every sample came with metadata listing a de-identified subject ID, COVID-19 status, age in years and sex. Where available, HLA class I and class II types were obtained from metadata supplied by the sample provider rather than from assay-based typing. The full study reports these points: The quantity of clinical and demographic metadata differed by source and by participant and was supplied without curation.

The immunoSEQ Assay, a bias-controlled multiplex PCR, was used to amplify TCRbeta CDR3 regions from genomic DNA. The authors' analysis ran thus. The number of nucleated cells in each sample was estimated from the amplification of reference gene primers within the assay. To quantify the absolute abundance of each unique TCRbeta CDR3 rearrangement, sequence reads were collapsed and filtered. Productive Simpson clonality was computed per sample as the square root of Simpson's diversity index over productive rearrangements. The table comes from immuneACCESS by way of TCRdb, which keeps in-frame sequences with V and J called. Part of the clones is missing from these tables; in studies checked, under half for an unresolved V gene and the rest for unknown reasons. The V and J calls and clone size come from that table; D and trimming were worked out from the DNA. In all, the sample holds 150,000 to 200,000 clones, and roughly 90% of those were seen once. Approximately 4% of the sample comes from the top ten.

Whole blood was collected in K2EDTA tubes by collaborating institutions according to the institutions' own protocols. For TCRbeta analysis, collaborator samples were shipped as frozen whole blood, as isolated PBMCs, or as DNA extracted from either sample type. A note on this clone: Its antigen remains undetermined. Base qualities were left out, and no much larger clone turns up one base away.

The CDR3 numbers 12 residues from cysteine through phenylalanine. Only CDR3 DNA is held: 36 bases, read in frame from base 1. Cut back by 7 bases and 8 bases, the V and J ends lie 14 bases apart. In the germline V gene (reference sequence), CDR1 corresponds to LNHDA and CDR2 to SQIVND. The sequence is built from TRBV19 and TRBJ1-1, with the D segment identity uncertain. The sequence came from an older woman with acute or convalescent COVID-19. Sequenced input: peripheral blood. CDR3 sequence: CASTKDREEAFF. The DNA is as follows: TGTGCCAGTACCAAAGATCGGGAGGAAGCTTTCTTT.